These 27 T cell receptor beta chains came from one sample sequenced in a study of blood T cell repertoires in COVID-19. Assay: immunoSEQ multiplex PCR; the TCRdb copy retains only in-frame clones and omits some. The sample has approximately 400,000 clones; roughly 90% are singletons. Sequencing was performed on peripheral blood. The source is a man between 35 and 55 years old with acute or convalescent COVID-19.

The V gene is TRBV2, the J gene TRBJ2-5; D unclear. Germline CDR1 is SNHLY and CDR2 is FYNNEI. This CDR3 is 12 amino acids long. The ends were cut back, 4 bases at V and 7 bases at J, with 10 bases in the middle. The DNA of the CDR3 is TGTGCCAGCAGTGCCGGGTTTGGGACCCAGTACTTC. Amino acids: CASSAGFGTQYF.

The rearrangement joins TRBV7-3 to TRBJ2-7, with TRBD2 as a possible D gene (5 bases). Germline values: CDR1 SGHTA, CDR2 FQGTGA. Trimming removed 5 bases at V and 6 bases at J, with 17 bases between. This CDR3 contains 14 residues. The CDR3, as DNA: TGTGCCAGCAGCCCTGTCGGGATTAATGGCGAGCAGTACTTC. The encoded protein is CASSPVGINGEQYF.

V is TRBV5-4 and J is TRBJ2-7, with D possibly TRBD2 on 6 matching bases. CDR3 length equals 16 residues. The V end lost 4 bases, the J end lost 4 bases, and 21 bases lay between the germline ends. The germline V gene encodes CDR1 SGHNT and CDR2 YYREEE (reference sequence). The CDR3 nucleotides read TGTGCCAGCAGCCGTTTCCGGGACTCCTCGAGTTACGAGCAGTACTTC. Its protein product is CASSRFRDSSSYEQYF.

V is TRBV7-9 and J is TRBJ1-4, with D possibly TRBD1 on 5 matching bases. The CDR3 contains 13 residues. Germline V gene sequence: CDR1 SEHNR, CDR2 FQNEAQ (reference sequence). V lost 5 bases and J 11 bases, leaving 15 bases between the germline ends. The CDR3 here is CASSPALEGKLFF. As DNA, the CDR3 is TGTGCCAGCAGCCCAGCTTTGGAGGGGAAACTGTTTTTT.

In the case of this clone: Other DNA variants within this sample encode the same CDR3. The chain links TRBV2 to TRBJ2-7, with TRBD1 matching 7 bases. The V gene's germline CDR1 is SNHLY and CDR2 FYNNEI. This CDR3 has 14 amino acids. V was pared by 6 bases and J by 2 bases, with 7 bases of the junction left unmatched. The CDR3 here is CASRPGQLPYEQYF. Here the CDR3 DNA reads TGTGCCAGCAGGCCGGGACAGCTACCCTACGAGCAGTACTTC.

The sample holds a few counts of this clone. V gene TRBV18 combines with J gene TRBJ2-7; weak D call: TRBD1 (6 bases). The ends were cut back, 3 bases at V and 6 bases at J, with 15 bases in the middle. The CDR3 contains 14 residues. Per germline, CDR1 KGHSH and CDR2 LQKENI. CDR3 sequence reads: CASSPAAGVIEQYF. The CDR3 bases are TGTGCCAGCTCACCCGCTGCAGGGGTTATCGAGCAGTACTTC. The variable domain in full, completed from reference TRBV18 and TRBJ2-7, reads NAGVMQNPRHLVRRRGQEARLRCSPMKGHSHVYWYRQLPEEGLKFMVYLQKENIIDESGMPKERFSAEFPKEGPSILRIQQVVRGDSAAYFCASSPAAGVIEQYFGPGTRLTVT.

This chain connects TRBV7-9 to TRBJ2-5; the match to TRBD1 covers 7 bases. V trimming: 5 bases; J trimming: 5 bases; junction bases outside the gene matches: 14. CDR1 SEHNR and CDR2 FQNEAQ come from the germline V gene (reference sequence). This CDR3 is 16 amino acids long. The CDR3 reads CASSLTIGQAFETQYF. In DNA, the CDR3 is TGTGCCAGCAGCCTGACTATTGGACAGGCTTTTGAGACCCAGTACTTC. The variable domain in full, with the rest retrieved from reference TRBV7-9 and TRBJ2-5, is DTGVSQNPRHKITKRGQNVTFRCDPISEHNRLYWYRQTLGQGPEFLTYFQNEAQLEKSRLLSDRFSAERPKGSFSTLEIQRTEQGDSAMYLCASSLTIGQAFETQYFGPGTRLLVL.

The CDR3 is CASSKARGPHTPYGYTF. The CDR3 DNA is TGTGCCAGCAGCAAAGCACGGGGTCCCCACACCCCCTATGGCTACACCTTC. This sequence joins TRBV21-1 and TRBJ1-2. TRBV21-1 corresponds to a pseudogene. CDR3 size: 17 residues.

CDR3 sequence (DNA): TGTGCCAGCAGCTTAATAGGGACTCAGATCACAGATACGCAGTATTTT. This sequence encodes CASSLIGTQITDTQYF. This rearrangement joins TRBV7-3 to TRBJ2-3; tentatively, D is TRBD2 (6 bases). This CDR3 region has 16 residues. The germline V and J ends were trimmed by 1 base and 2 bases, with 13 bases remaining between them. Looked up from germline, CDR1 is SGHTA and CDR2 is FQGTGA.

The chain joins TRBV5-4 to TRBJ1-3, with TRBD1 as a possible D gene (5 bases). This CDR3 is 14 amino acids long. Trimming shortened V by 2 bases and J by 6 bases, and 12 bases separated the two germline ends. The V gene's germline CDR1 is SGHNT and CDR2 YYREEE (reference sequence). Here the CDR3 DNA reads TGTGCCAGCAGCTTTGGGGGGGACGAAAACACCATATATTTT. This encodes CASSFGGDENTIYF.

This chain uses TRBV6-4 with TRBJ2-1, with TRBD2 matching 8 bases. J gave up 8 bases and V 10 bases, and 7 bases lay outside the gene matches. This CDR3 region has 12 residues. Germline lookup yields CDR1 MRHNA and CDR2 SNTAGT. The CDR3 region is CATRSGSDEQFF. The CDR3 bases are TGTGCCACCAGAAGCGGGAGTGATGAGCAGTTCTTC.

This clone was seen only a few times. The chain is built from TRBV29-1 and TRBJ2-3; 14 positions agree with TRBD2. Losses at the gene ends were 4 bases for V and 2 bases for J; bases not matched to a gene: 8. The germline V gene encodes CDR1 SQVTM and CDR2 ANQGSEA. CDR3 length: 17 residues. The DNA for the CDR3 is TGCAGCGTTGGGGGGACTAGCGGGAGCGAGATCACAGATACGCAGTATTTT. Translating gives CSVGGTSGSEITDTQYF.

This chain uses TRBV12-5 with TRBJ1-1; the match to TRBD1 covers 7 bases. This CDR3 comprises 17 residues. The germline CDR1 and CDR2 sequences are LGHNT and FRNRAP. The J segment lost 4 bases and the V segment lost 0 bases, leaving 11 bases of the junction unmatched. CDR3 sequence: CASGLVLTARGATEAFF. CDR3 in DNA: TGTGCTAGTGGTTTGGTACTTACGGCCAGGGGGGCCACTGAAGCTTTCTTT.

The chain employs TRBV24-1 and TRBJ1-5; 11 positions agree with TRBD1. The CDR3 is 19 amino acids. Germline V lookup: CDR1 KGHDR, CDR2 SFDVKD. V shed 4 bases, J shed 3 bases, and the junction held 13 bases outside the gene matches. The CDR3 sequence is CATSDRGGTGGPSNQPQHF. The CDR3 coding sequence is TGTGCCACCAGTGACCGGGGGGGGACAGGGGGACCTTCCAATCAGCCCCAGCATTTT.

V is TRBV2 and J is TRBJ2-7; no definite D call. Germline-derived CDR1 and CDR2 are SNHLY and FYNNEI. The CDR3 extends over 16 amino acids. With 1 base removed from V and 3 bases from J, the gap between germline ends came to 16 bases. The CDR3 DNA reads TGTGCCAGCAGTGAAGGAGGAGTTGGTGCTGGCTACGAGCAGTACTTC. As protein: CASSEGGVGAGYEQYF. Full variable domain (missing parts from reference TRBV2 and TRBJ2-7): EPEVTQTPSHQVTQMGQEVILRCVPISNHLYFYWYRQILGQKVEFLVSFYNNEISEKSEIFDDQFSVERPDGSNFTLKIRSTKLEDSAMYFCASSEGGVGAGYEQYFGPGTRLTVT.

The V gene is TRBV5-1, the J gene TRBJ1-2, with TRBD1 matching 7 bases. V trimming: 0 bases; J trimming: 5 bases; junction bases outside the gene matches: 13. The CDR3 is 17 residues long. CDR1 is SGHRS, CDR2 YFSETQ, per germline. The CDR3 here is CASSLGPQGLTTYGYTF. For the CDR3, the DNA is TGCGCCAGCAGCTTGGGGCCACAGGGGCTGACAACTTATGGCTACACCTTC.

Points on this clone: Other DNA sequences in this sample translate to the same CDR3. The V gene is TRBV18, the J gene TRBJ1-2; 8 bases map to TRBD1. Germline lookup yields CDR1 KGHSH and CDR2 LQKENI. V dropped 3 bases and J dropped 0; count of bases not matched to a gene: 3. The CDR3 sequence is 15 residues long. CDR3 nucleotides: TGTGCCAGCTCACCTGGGACAGGAGCTAACTATGGCTACACCTTC. It translates to CASSPGTGANYGYTF.

The chain has TRBV2 and TRBJ2-1; maybe TRBD1 (6 bases). Germline V gives CDR1 SNHLY, CDR2 FYNNEI. The germline V and J ends were trimmed by 7 bases and 6 bases, with 19 bases remaining between them. The CDR3 has 15 amino acids. CDR3 sequence (DNA): TGTGCCAGCAAGAAGAGGGGGTATAGTTTCAATGAGCAGTTCTTC. Amino acids: CASKKRGYSFNEQFF. The entire variable domain, with the rest obtained from reference TRBV2 and TRBJ2-1, is as follows: EPEVTQTPSHQVTQMGQEVILRCVPISNHLYFYWYRQILGQKVEFLVSFYNNEISEKSEIFDDQFSVERPDGSNFTLKIRSTKLEDSAMYFCASKKRGYSFNEQFFGPGTRLTVL.

The chain employs TRBV5-4 and TRBJ2-6; 7 bases line up with TRBD2. The CDR3 spans 17 residues. Germline values: CDR1 SGHNT, CDR2 YYREEE (reference sequence). The junction had 7 bases not matched to a gene; V was cut back by 2 bases and J by 2 bases. In nucleotides, the CDR3 is TGTGCCAGCAGCTTTAGGATGGGGGGGACTGGGGCCAACGTCCTGACTTTC. This encodes CASSFRMGGTGANVLTF. The whole variable domain, filled in from reference TRBV5-4 and TRBJ2-6, reads ETGVTQSPTHLIKTRGQQVTLRCSSQSGHNTVSWYQQALGQGPQFIFQYYREEENGRGNFPPRFSGLQFPNYSSELNVNALELDDSALYLCASSFRMGGTGANVLTFGAGSRLTVL.

The chain carries TRBV15 and TRBJ1-1, with D uncertain. Between the trimmed V and J ends, which lost 3 bases and 0 bases, there was a span of 8 bases. Germline-derived CDR1 and CDR2 are LNHNV and YYDKDF (reference sequence). The CDR3 has 14 amino acids. The CDR3 DNA reads as TGTGCCACCAGCAGTCCAGTCCTGAACACTGAAGCTTTCTTT. This encodes CATSSPVLNTEAFF.

This clone was detected a few times. The V and J genes are TRBV2 and TRBJ2-4; TRBD1 matches 9 bases. CDR3 length: 14 residues. The germline CDR1 and CDR2 sequences are SNHLY and FYNNEI. Trimming took 3 bases from V and 6 from J; bases not matched to a gene: 3. CDR3 sequence (DNA): TGTGCCAGCAGTGAGGACAGGGGAGGAAACATTCAGTACTTC. This translates into CASSEDRGGNIQYF. The complete variable domain, with remaining parts taken from reference TRBV2 and TRBJ2-4, reads EPEVTQTPSHQVTQMGQEVILRCVPISNHLYFYWYRQILGQKVEFLVSFYNNEISEKSEIFDDQFSVERPDGSNFTLKIRSTKLEDSAMYFCASSEDRGGNIQYFGAGTRLSVL.

J is TRBJ1-1 and V is TRBV27; the match to TRBD1 covers 9 bases. The germline V gene has CDR1 MNHEY and CDR2 SMNVEV (reference sequence). The CDR3 runs 13 residues. V lost 6 bases, J lost 6 bases, and 5 bases stayed unmatched. The CDR3 bases are TGTGCCAGCAGCCCGGGGACAGGGTCTGAAGCTTTCTTT. This gives the protein CASSPGTGSEAFF.

This chain connects TRBV7-3 to TRBJ2-7, with D possibly being TRBD1 (6 bases). CDR1 and CDR2 (germline): SGHTA, FQGTGA. This CDR3 is 14 amino acids long. Deletions cut 6 bases from V and 1 base from J, with 13 bases between. CDR3 amino acids: CASRPSRGSYEQYF. CDR3 DNA sequence: TGTGCCAGCAGACCCAGCAGGGGTTCCTACGAGCAGTACTTC.

The chain has TRBV30 and TRBJ1-4, with 7 nucleotides matching TRBD1. With V trimmed by 4 bases and J by 6 bases, 8 bases remained unmatched. The CDR3 is 14 amino acids. Looked up from germline, CDR1 is GTSNPN and CDR2 is SVGIG (reference sequence). The CDR3 DNA reads TGTGCCTGGAAACCCAGGACAGGCCATGAAAAACTGTTTTTT. Amino acid sequence: CAWKPRTGHEKLFF.

The chain carries TRBV5-4 and TRBJ2-1, with TRBD1 matching 9 bases. Trimming at V came to 6 bases and at J to 8 bases, leaving 9 bases not matched to a gene. Germline values: CDR1 SGHNT, CDR2 YYREEE (reference sequence). The CDR3 is 14 residues long. The CDR3 sequence is CASIPNRGLDEQFF. The CDR3 nucleotides read TGTGCCAGCATCCCGAACAGGGGGCTCGATGAGCAGTTCTTC. The full variable domain, its missing parts supplied by reference TRBV5-4 and TRBJ2-1, is ETGVTQSPTHLIKTRGQQVTLRCSSQSGHNTVSWYQQALGQGPQFIFQYYREEENGRGNFPPRFSGLQFPNYSSELNVNALELDDSALYLCASIPNRGLDEQFFGPGTRLTVL.

The chain links TRBV5-4 to TRBJ1-1; D gene unclear. This CDR3 has 14 residues. Germline assignment: CDR1 SGHNT and CDR2 YYREEE (reference sequence). The ends were cut back, 2 bases at V and 1 base at J, with 9 bases in the middle. CDR3 loop: CASSFEQSNTEAFF. CDR3 coding DNA: TGTGCCAGCAGCTTCGAACAGTCGAACACTGAAGCTTTCTTT. The full variable domain, in which reference TRBV5-4 and TRBJ1-1 provide the parts outside the CDR3, is ETGVTQSPTHLIKTRGQQVTLRCSSQSGHNTVSWYQQALGQGPQFIFQYYREEENGRGNFPPRFSGLQFPNYSSELNVNALELDDSALYLCASSFEQSNTEAFFGQGTRLTVV.

The chain recombines TRBV14 with TRBJ1-1; D unresolved. CDR3 size: 14 residues. Trimming cost V 1 base and J 3 bases, with 9 bases left between them. Germline values: CDR1 SGHDN, CDR2 FVKESK. The CDR3 loop reads CASSQGGRYTEAFF. CDR3 sequence (DNA): TGTGCCAGCAGCCAAGGAGGCCGGTACACTGAAGCTTTCTTT. The complete variable domain, with remaining parts taken from reference TRBV14 and TRBJ1-1, reads EAGVTQFPSHSVIEKGQTVTLRCDPISGHDNLYWYRRVMGKEIKFLLHFVKESKQDESGMPNNRFLAERTGGTYSTLKVQPAELEDSGVYFCASSQGGRYTEAFFGQGTRLTVV.